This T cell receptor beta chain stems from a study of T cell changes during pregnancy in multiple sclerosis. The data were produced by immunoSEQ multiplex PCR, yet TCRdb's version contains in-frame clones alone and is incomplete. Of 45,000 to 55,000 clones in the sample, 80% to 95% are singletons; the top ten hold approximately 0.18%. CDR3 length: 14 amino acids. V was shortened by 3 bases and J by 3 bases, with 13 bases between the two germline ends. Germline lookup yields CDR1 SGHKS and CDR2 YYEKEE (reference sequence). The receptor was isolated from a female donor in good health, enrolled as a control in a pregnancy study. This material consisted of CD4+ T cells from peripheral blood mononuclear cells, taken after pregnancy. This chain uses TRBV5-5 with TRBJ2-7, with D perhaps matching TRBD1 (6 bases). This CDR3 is CASSWTVPLYEQYF. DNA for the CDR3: TGTGCCAGCAGCTGGACAGTACCCCTCTACGAGCAGTACTTC.